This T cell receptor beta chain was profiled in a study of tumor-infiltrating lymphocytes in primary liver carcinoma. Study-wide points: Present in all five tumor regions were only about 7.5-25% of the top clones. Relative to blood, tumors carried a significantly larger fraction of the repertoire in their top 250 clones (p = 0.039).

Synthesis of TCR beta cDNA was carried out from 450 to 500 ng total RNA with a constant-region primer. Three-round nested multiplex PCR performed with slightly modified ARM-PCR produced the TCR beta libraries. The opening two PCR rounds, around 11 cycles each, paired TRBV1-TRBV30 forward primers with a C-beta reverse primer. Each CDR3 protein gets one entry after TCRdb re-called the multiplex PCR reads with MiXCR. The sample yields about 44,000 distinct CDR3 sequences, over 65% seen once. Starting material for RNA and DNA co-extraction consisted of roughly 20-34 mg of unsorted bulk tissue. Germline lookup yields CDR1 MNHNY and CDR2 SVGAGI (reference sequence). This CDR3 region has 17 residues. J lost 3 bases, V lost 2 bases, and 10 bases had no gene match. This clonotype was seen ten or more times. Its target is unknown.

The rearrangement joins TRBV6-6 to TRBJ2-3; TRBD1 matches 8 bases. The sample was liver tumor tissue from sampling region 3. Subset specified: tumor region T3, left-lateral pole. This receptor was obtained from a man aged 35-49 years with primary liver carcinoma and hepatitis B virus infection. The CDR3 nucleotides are TGTGCCAGCAGTTACGTCTGGGTCAGGGGGCTGACAGATACGCAGTATTTT. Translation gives CASSYVWVRGLTDTQYF.